This T cell receptor beta chain was sequenced during a study of T-cell reconstitution after alpha-beta-depleted transplantation in children. The library targeted TCRbeta and was prepared with unique molecular identifiers. One entry per CDR3 protein, called by TCRdb with MiXCR from the PCR reads. The sample yields approximately 510,000 distinct CDR3 sequences, about 18% seen once. Per the germline V gene, CDR1 is SGDLS and CDR2 is YYNGEE. Trimming left V 1 base short and J 5 bases short, with 15 bases between. The CDR3 totals 15 residues. The TCR was taken from a human donor who donated a stem cell graft to a child with acute lymphoblastic leukemia. The sample was PBMCs from the stem cell graft donor, taken from the stem cell graft. The chain combines TRBV9 with TRBJ1-2; D remains unclear. This CDR3 reads CASSVLADLSYGYTF. DNA for the CDR3: TGTGCCAGCAGCGTACTGGCCGACCTCTCTTATGGCTACACCTTC.